This T cell receptor beta chain originates from a study of human CD8 memory T cell subsets. From duplicate vials of about 140,000 sorted CD8+ T cells per subset, RNA was isolated. Sequencing libraries of TCR beta were made by UMI-labeled 5' RACE. In the authors' methods: Between roughly 2,600 and 20,000 functional CDR3 beta clonotypes were found per TCR beta library. TCRdb reprocessed the 5' RACE reads and keeps a single row for each CDR3 protein, giving no DNA. These V and J calls originate from TCRdb's pipeline instead of the authors' own analysis. Here the sample table reports roughly 18,000 distinct CDR3 sequences. Germline CDR1 and CDR2: SEHNR and FQNEAQ (reference sequence). This CDR3 has 15 amino acids.

This chain connects TRBV7-9 to TRBJ2-1; the D call from TCRdb, TRBD1, cannot be confirmed without DNA. Sequences were obtained from CD8+ T cells from PBMCs. The source is a human donor in good health. CDR3 loop: CASSPPGKSYNEQFF.